A single sample is the source of the 8 T cell receptor beta chains below, sequenced in a study of blood T cell repertoires in COVID-19 (dated by TCRdb to the early 2020s). Libraries were prepared through the immunoSEQ multiplex PCR assay. As stored in TCRdb, this immuneACCESS dataset retains in-frame rearrangements with V and J assigned. A fraction of the clones does not appear; measured against another copy, unresolved V genes explain less than half of the discrepancy, and the remainder lacks a known reason. The sample yields about 81,000 clones; approximately 78% were counted once. Of the sample, around 7.2% is held by the ten largest clones. Source material: peripheral blood. The receptors were sampled from a human donor in a cohort sampled during active COVID-19.

The chain carries TRBV5-1 and TRBJ2-7, with 13 bases identical to TRBD2. The germline V gene has CDR1 SGHRS and CDR2 YFSETQ. The CDR3 spans 18 residues. J gave up 1 base and V 2 bases, and 9 bases lay outside the gene matches. The CDR3 loop is CASSLRLAGGERSYEQYF. As DNA, the CDR3 is TGCGCCAGCAGCTTAAGACTAGCGGGGGGCGAAAGATCCTACGAGCAGTACTTC.

The chain links TRBV2 to TRBJ1-6, with a possible D match to TRBD1 (5 bases). Germline V gives CDR1 SNHLY, CDR2 FYNNEI. This CDR3 is 14 amino acids long. V dropped 5 bases and J dropped 5 bases, with 10 bases sitting between them. In nucleotides, the CDR3 is TGTGCCAGCAGTACCCCCAGGGATAATTCACCCCTCCACTTT. Translating gives CASSTPRDNSPLHF.

This rearrangement joins TRBV2 to TRBJ1-5; 7 bases are shared with TRBD1. Trimming removed 7 bases from V and 0 bases from J; junction bases left unmatched: 3. The germline CDR1 and CDR2 sequences are SNHLY and FYNNEI. The CDR3 spans 14 residues. CDR3 DNA sequence: TGTGCCAGCAAAGGGACAGATAGCAATCAGCCCCAGCATTTT. Protein: CASKGTDSNQPQHF. Filled out from reference TRBV2 and TRBJ1-5, the complete variable domain reads EPEVTQTPSHQVTQMGQEVILRCVPISNHLYFYWYRQILGQKVEFLVSFYNNEISEKSEIFDDQFSVERPDGSNFTLKIRSTKLEDSAMYFCASKGTDSNQPQHFGDGTRLSIL.

The chain uses TRBV4-1 and TRBJ2-5; 9 bases agree with TRBD1. The CDR3 sequence is 16 residues long. V shed 5 bases, J shed 2 bases, and the junction held 9 bases outside the gene matches. Germline-derived CDR1 and CDR2 are MGHRA and YSYEKL. CDR3 residues: CASSKAGTGFQETQYF. The CDR3 region has the DNA TGCGCCAGCAGCAAAGCCGGGACAGGGTTTCAAGAGACCCAGTACTTC.

J is TRBJ1-5 and V is TRBV11-2; D possibly corresponds to TRBD1 (5 bases). The germline V gene encodes CDR1 SGHAT and CDR2 FQNNGV. The CDR3 loop spans 14 amino acids. Trimming left V 1 base short and J 4 bases short, with 8 bases between. CDR3 in amino acids: CASSLGQNNQPQHF. For the CDR3, the DNA is TGTGCCAGCAGCTTAGGACAGAATAATCAGCCCCAGCATTTT. Full variable domain (missing parts from reference TRBV11-2 and TRBJ1-5): EAGVAQSPRYKIIEKRQSVAFWCNPISGHATLYWYQQILGQGPKLLIQFQNNGVVDDSQLPKDRFSAERLKGVDSTLKIQPAKLEDSAVYLCASSLGQNNQPQHFGDGTRLSIL.

V is TRBV12-5 and J is TRBJ1-2, with a weak D call TRBD1 (6 bases). Trimming took off 6 bases at V and 8 bases at J, with 22 bases between the two ends. Germline V CDR1 and CDR2: LGHNT, FRNRAP. This CDR3 has 15 residues. DNA for the CDR3: TGTGCTAGTGGGCTCGGACAGAGCATCATGGGAGGCTACACCTTC. The encoded protein is CASGLGQSIMGGYTF. The full variable domain, rest sourced from reference TRBV12-5 and TRBJ1-2, is DARVTQTPRHKVTEMGQEVTMRCQPILGHNTVFWYRQTMMQGLELLAYFRNRAPLDDSGMPKDRFSAEMPDATLATLKIQPSEPRDSAVYFCASGLGQSIMGGYTFGSGTRLTVV.

The V and J genes are TRBV18 and TRBJ1-5; D gene unclear. The CDR3 runs 14 residues. V lost 6 bases and J lost 6, with 15 bases in between. The germline CDR1 and CDR2 sequences are KGHSH and LQKENI. CDR3 bases: TGTGCCAGCTCGCCAGCTCAAGAGGGTCAGCCCCAGCATTTT. It translates to CASSPAQEGQPQHF.

Worth noting for this clone: The sample contains more than one DNA sequence encoding this CDR3. The chain has TRBV6-5 and TRBJ2-6, with D maybe TRBD1 (6 bases). Germline V lookup: CDR1 MNHEY, CDR2 SVGAGI. V was cut by 5 bases and J by 1 base, with 9 bases left in between. This CDR3 region has 15 residues. The CDR3 coding sequence is TGTGCCAGCAGTCTACAGGGATCTGGGGCCAACGTCCTGACTTTC. Translation: CASSLQGSGANVLTF.